These 10 T cell receptor beta chains were sequenced from one sample in a study of cytomegalovirus exposure and HLA in healthy donors. With 60 Vbeta and 13 Jbeta primers, the PCR was carried out. Only in-frame clones appear in the TCRdb table, and some are missing; sequencing was by immunoSEQ multiplex PCR. The repertoire has some 110,000 clones, 60% to 85% of them found once; the top ten carry approximately 2.6%. Sequenced input: PBMCs. Receptors were obtained from a male donor in good health and CMV-seropositive.

V usage is TRBV5-6 and J usage is TRBJ2-7, with a tentative D call TRBD1 (5 bases). Germline CDR1 SGHDT, CDR2 YYEEEE. The CDR3 totals 14 residues. Trimming removed 0 bases from V and 0 bases from J, with 7 bases in between. This CDR3 reads CASSLGRGSYEQYF. In DNA, the CDR3 is TGTGCCAGCAGCTTGGGTAGGGGCTCCTACGAGCAGTACTTC.

V and J are TRBV2 and TRBJ2-3; the D is unclear. Per the germline V gene, CDR1 is SNHLY and CDR2 is FYNNEI. This CDR3 spans 12 amino acids. V was shortened by 4 bases and J by 4 bases, with 6 bases between the two germline ends. DNA for the CDR3: TGTGCCAGCAGTGTGGGCCCAGATACGCAGTATTTT. It translates to CASSVGPDTQYF.

This sequence joins TRBV27 and TRBJ2-1; tentatively, D is TRBD2 (5 bases). Germline assignment: CDR1 MNHEY and CDR2 SMNVEV (reference sequence). The CDR3 is made up of 15 amino acids. Trimming left V 2 bases short and J 7 bases short, with 15 bases between. CDR3 DNA: TGTGCCAGCAGTTTAGGCGGCGGGCCTCCAAATGAGCAGTTCTTC. As protein: CASSLGGGPPNEQFF.

CDR3 residues: CASSSPGQGKAEQYF. In DNA form, the CDR3 reads TGTGCCAGCAGCTCCCCGGGACAGGGGAAGGCCGAGCAGTACTTC. This sequence joins TRBV7-9 and TRBJ2-5; 10 bases match TRBD1. The end of the DNA is better explained by TRBJ2-7, so the J call may be wrong. This CDR3 spans 15 amino acids. Germline-derived CDR1 and CDR2 are SEHNR and FQNEAQ (reference sequence).

The rearrangement uses TRBV4-3 and TRBJ2-7; D might be TRBD2 (6 bases). Germline values: CDR1 LGHNA, CDR2 YSLEER. This CDR3 region has 15 residues. Trimming took 1 base from V and 3 from J, leaving 13 bases between them. The chain's CDR3 is CASSQGVGGNYEQYF. CDR3 coding DNA: TGCGCCAGCAGCCAAGGAGTCGGAGGGAACTACGAGCAGTACTTC.

J is TRBJ1-6 and V is TRBV19; 10 bases match TRBD1. This CDR3 contains 16 residues. Germline V gene data show CDR1 as LNHDA and CDR2 as SQIVND (reference sequence). V shed 5 bases, J shed 10 bases, and the junction held 11 bases outside the gene matches. The DNA for the CDR3 is TGTGCCAGTAGTCTAGCCGGACAGGGGGGTGACTCACCCCTCCACTTT. Translated: CASSLAGQGGDSPLHF. Full variable domain (rest looked up from reference TRBV19 and TRBJ1-6): DGGITQSPKYLFRKEGQNVTLSCEQNLNHDAMYWYRQDPGQGLRLIYYSQIVNDFQKGDIAEGYSVSREKKESFPLTVTSAQKNPTAFYLCASSLAGQGGDSPLHFGNGTRLTVT.

This clone came up a few times. This rearrangement joins TRBV6-4 to TRBJ2-2; the match to TRBD1 covers 10 bases. Germline values: CDR1 MRHNA, CDR2 SNTAGT. CDR3 length: 15 residues. V trimming: 2 bases; J trimming: 3 bases; junction bases outside the gene matches: 0. CDR3 sequence: CASSDGTGDTGELFF. In DNA, the CDR3 is TGTGCCAGCAGTGACGGGACAGGGGACACCGGGGAGCTGTTTTTT.

The rearrangement links TRBV11-3 to TRBJ2-1; a weak D match, TRBD1 (7 bases). V was clipped by 0 bases and J by 7 bases, with 10 bases between them. The V gene's germline CDR1 is SGHNT and CDR2 YENEEA. This CDR3 has 14 residues. CDR3 amino acids: CASSLESGGNEQFF. The CDR3 nucleotides are TGTGCCAGCAGCTTAGAATCAGGGGGGAATGAGCAGTTCTTC.

The chain is built from TRBV6-6 and TRBJ2-1; 11 bases map to TRBD2. Looked up from germline, CDR1 is MNHNY and CDR2 is SVGAGI (reference sequence). V gave up 2 bases and J gave up 15 bases; unmatched junction bases: 9. This CDR3 contains 14 residues. Here the CDR3 reads CASSYEGSGGVRFF. CDR3 sequence (DNA): TGTGCCAGCAGTTACGAGGGTAGCGGGGGGGTACGGTTCTTC.

The V gene is TRBV9, the J gene TRBJ2-1; 7 bases are shared with TRBD2. This CDR3 comprises 15 residues. Germline trimming cut 0 bases from V and 1 base from J; bases unmatched to any gene: 1. Germline CDR1 reads SGDLS; CDR2 reads YYNGEE. CDR3 residues: CASSVVSGSYNEQFF. CDR3 sequence (DNA): TGTGCCAGCAGCGTAGTTAGCGGGTCCTACAATGAGCAGTTCTTC.